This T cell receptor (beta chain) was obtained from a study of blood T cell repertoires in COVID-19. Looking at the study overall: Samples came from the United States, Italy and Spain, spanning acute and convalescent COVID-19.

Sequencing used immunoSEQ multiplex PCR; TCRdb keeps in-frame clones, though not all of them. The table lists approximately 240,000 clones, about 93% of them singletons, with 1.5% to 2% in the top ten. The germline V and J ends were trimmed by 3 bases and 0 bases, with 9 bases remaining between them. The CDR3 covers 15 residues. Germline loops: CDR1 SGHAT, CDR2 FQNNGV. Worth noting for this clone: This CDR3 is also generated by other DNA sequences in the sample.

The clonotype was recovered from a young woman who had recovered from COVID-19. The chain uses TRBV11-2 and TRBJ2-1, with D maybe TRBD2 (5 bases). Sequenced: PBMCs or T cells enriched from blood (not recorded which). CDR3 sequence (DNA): TGTGCCAGCAGCTTGAGCGGTAGCTCCTACAATGAGCAGTTCTTC. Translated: CASSLSGSSYNEQFF.